This TCR beta chain was profiled in a study of identical twins. In this sample, this clonotype turned up a few times. What it binds is unknown. The V end lost 5 bases, the J end lost 1 base, and 12 bases lay between the germline ends. CDR1 and CDR2 from the germline V gene are DFQATT and SNEGSKA (reference sequence). There are 14 residues in the CDR3. A universal primer site arose from template switching, and cDNA bore unique molecular identifiers. TCRdb reanalysed the 5' RACE reads using MiXCR and keeps one entry per CDR3 protein. The table lists roughly 700,000 distinct CDR3 sequences, 8.6% of them singletons. Findings of the study overall: Invariant cells of the MAIT and iNKT types might have partly distorted the zero-insertion analyses. Twin pairs had excess sharing that was weaker in beta out-of-frame sequences.

This same sample was also taken into another study, of yellow fever vaccine responses in identical twins. Turning to that study: Each twin's T cell response to the vaccine was reported to look partly convergent and partly personalized.

The V gene is TRBV20-1, the J gene TRBJ2-4, with no clear D. The material sequenced was PBMCs. This clonotype was obtained from a young woman in good health. CDR3 sequence: CSASSRLAKNIQYF. The CDR3 DNA follows: TGCAGTGCTTCTTCCCGCCTCGCCAAAAACATTCAGTACTTC.